This T cell receptor (beta chain) was recovered during a study of T cell responses to AZD1222 COVID-19 vaccine (dated by TCRdb to about 2021). Describing the broader study: AZD1222 recipients given second doses at about 4 weeks or at about 12 weeks were pooled, since spike-specific TCR depth and breadth were not found to differ between the two schedules. A total of just over 230 trial participants underwent TCR sequencing, of whom 200 to 220 received two doses of AZD1222 and around 26 received two doses of the MenACWY control vaccine. Trial participants were enrolled by age into subgroups of 18-55, 56-69 and 70-plus years, and around 150, 28 and 57 TCR-sequenced participants, respectively, were included in these subgroups.

This clone showed up just once. It lacks a known antigen. One base away there is no much larger clone; base qualities are not given. The CDR3 regions of human TCRbeta chains were analyzed by immunosequencing. The authors' pipeline ran thus. Repertoire TCRs were matched against a reference library of SARS-CoV-2-specific TCRs generated with the MIRA antigen-specificity platform. Breadth meant the fraction of unique TCRs that were SARS-CoV-2-associated, whereas depth meant the fraction of total T cells that were SARS-CoV-2-associated. Using the MIRA data, each spike-specific TCR was assigned both to the spike region to which the TCR was reactive and to a CD4 or CD8 class. Log10-transformed breadth and depth values were compared by one-way ANOVA with Sidak's multiple comparisons tests. TCRdb provides this immuneACCESS table in a form limited to in-frame rearrangements. Some clones are lacking; in checked studies, under half of them reflect an unresolved V gene, and why the rest are absent is not known. That table furnishes V, J and clone size, whereas the DNA furnished D and trimming. The sample includes approximately 160,000 clones, with more than 70% observed a single time. The ten largest clones capture around 2% of the sample.

The cysteine opens and the phenylalanine closes a CDR3 of 13 amino acids. Kept here is only the CDR3 DNA, which spans 39 bases and is read in frame from base 1. Compared with germline, V lacks 4 bases and J lacks 1 base; bases without a gene match: 1. As encoded in the germline V gene (reference sequence), CDR1 is SEHNR while CDR2 is FQNEAQ. Study-wide conclusions, independent of this receptor: Participants were mostly white British and included more females than males, and it was suggested by the authors that clonal diversity may have been underestimated. CD4 TCRs associated with the vaccine covered the entire spike protein, and the dominant responses were in regions 160-218 and 743-854. Epitopes outside the regions mutated in the B.1.351 and B.1.1.7 variants were reportedly recognized by nearly half of the unique spike-specific TCRs. Only five or six AZD1222 recipients were SARS-CoV-2 seropositive at baseline, limiting conclusions about previously exposed vaccinees. In the small 56-69-year group, the increase in depth fell short of significance, most likely because of low power. Because no day 14 peak-response samples were available, the repertoires could be characterized only after the peak T cell response. Spike-specific TCR breadth and depth rose significantly after two AZD1222 doses compared with day 0 and with MenACWY recipients.

The sample's time point, from its label and the paper: baseline before first vaccination. The vaccinee samples were drawn from two UK trials, COV001 and COV002, one of which was a single-blind randomized controlled phase 2/3 trial testing AZD1222 (ChAdOx1 nCoV-19) in healthy adults. For TCRbeta chain sequencing, PBMC samples from trial participants were taken at day 0 and at day 28 after the second dose. Here the sequenced sample was peripheral blood, taken on day 0 of AZD1222 vaccination. The rearrangement joined TRBV7-9 to TRBJ2-7, with 7 bases in between that match TRBD2. This receptor was identified in an adult in good health. The encoded CDR3 is CASSSAGSYEQYF. The DNA sequence reads TGTGCCAGCAGCTCAGCGGGATCCTACGAGCAGTACTTC. Beyond the CDR3, the reference TRBV7-9 and TRBJ2-7 genes provide the residues; the full variable domain reads: DTGVSQNPRHKITKRGQNVTFRCDPISEHNRLYWYRQTLGQGPEFLTYFQNEAQLEKSRLLSDRFSAERPKGSFSTLEIQRTEQGDSAMYLCASSSAGSYEQYFGPGTRLTVT.